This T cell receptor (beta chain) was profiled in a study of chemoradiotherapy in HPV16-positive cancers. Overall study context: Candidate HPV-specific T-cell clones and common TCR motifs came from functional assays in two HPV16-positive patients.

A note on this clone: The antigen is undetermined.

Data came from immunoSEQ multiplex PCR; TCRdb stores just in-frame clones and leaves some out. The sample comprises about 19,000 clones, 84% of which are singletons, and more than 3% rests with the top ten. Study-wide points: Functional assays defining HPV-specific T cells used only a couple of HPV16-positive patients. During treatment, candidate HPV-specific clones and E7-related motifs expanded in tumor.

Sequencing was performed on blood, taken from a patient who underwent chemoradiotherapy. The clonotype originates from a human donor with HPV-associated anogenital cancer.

The chain's CDR3 is CASSKVRAGFTYEQYF. CDR3 bases: TGTGCCAGCAGCAAAGTTCGGGCAGGGTTTACCTACGAGCAGTACTTC. V and J are TRBV21-1 and TRBJ2-7; the D call in the table, TRBD1, was not verified against the DNA. TRBV21-1 constitutes a pseudogene. The CDR3 runs 16 residues.